This entry concerns a single TCR beta chain. Its cognate antigen has yet to be identified. No base quality information exists; no much larger clone differs at one position. The trial excluded patients who had a history of autoimmune disease or were on systemic immunosuppression. Peripheral blood for TCR sequencing was collected from all dose cohorts at baseline, on cycle 4 day 1, and on cycle 7 day 1. Samples came from an open-label, multicenter, first-in-human phase I dose-escalation trial of ivuxolimab. Adults with locally advanced or metastatic melanoma, renal cell, hepatocellular, or head and neck squamous cell carcinoma were enrolled in the trial. Before TCR sequencing, CD4+ T cells and CD8+ T cells from peripheral blood were sorted into separate populations. This sample is part of a study of OX40 agonist ivuxolimab in advanced cancers. Regarding the research as a whole: The costimulatory receptor OX40 (CD134) was targeted by ivuxolimab, a fully human IgG2 agonistic monoclonal antibody. Intravenous ivuxolimab was administered to patients every 2 weeks at six dose levels: 0.01, 0.1, 0.3, 1.5, 3 and 10 mg/kg. Among the approximately 50 dose-escalation patients, 19 had hepatocellular carcinoma, roughly 15 melanoma, 9 renal cell carcinoma and 9 head and neck cancer. The dose-escalation cohort was 82.7% male with a mean age of about 60 years, ranging from 23 to 79. Prior anti-PD-1, anti-PD-L1 or anti-CTLA-4 therapy was permitted, and checkpoint inhibitors had been received by roughly 42% of dose-escalation patients. Partial responses were achieved by three dose-escalation patients, of whom one had hepatocellular carcinoma and two had cutaneous melanoma. Peripheral TCRbeta sequencing was intended to test whether TCR sequence diversity was altered and clonal T-cell expansion was caused by ivuxolimab. The monotherapy dose-escalation portion (N ≈ 56 patients) of the phase I ivuxolimab trial is reported in the paper. The paper's findings and limits, for the study overall: Partial responders in the 0.1-3.0 mg/kg groups had among the lowest normalized peripheral clonal expansion, especially among CD8+ T cells. The antigen specificity of the clonally expanded peripheral T cells was not determined. At doses from 0.1 to 3.0 mg/kg, clonal expansion was seen in both CD4+ and CD8+ blood T cells between baseline and week 6. Low levels of normalized T-cell clonal expansion were also seen in some nonresponding patients. After ivuxolimab, more expanded clones were found on average in CD8+ T cells than in CD4+ T cells.

The germline V gene yields SGHDN for CDR1 and FVKESK for CDR2. V sheds 4 bases and J sheds 4 bases, leaving 16 bases between their ends. The CDR3 runs 16 amino acids, cysteine and phenylalanine included. This entry keeps only the CDR3 DNA: 48 bases, framed from base 1. Genomic DNA was extracted from sorted cells for sequencing of the TCRbeta CDR3 region. TCRbeta CDR3 regions were sequenced using the immunoSEQ Assay. Imported from immuneACCESS, the table was reduced by TCRdb to in-frame sequences with V and J called. These copies leave out some clones; in studies compared against another copy, an unresolved V gene accounts for under half, and the cause of the remainder is not known. This sample holds under 75,000 clones; approximately 90% were observed only once. Of the sample, under 10% is held by the ten largest clones.

The sequence was obtained from an adult with an advanced solid tumor such as melanoma, head and neck, liver or kidney cancer. The chain joins TRBV14 to TRBJ2-2; a confident D gene designation cannot be given. The sequences come from CD4+ or CD8+ T cells sorted from blood, collected in a trial of the OX40 agonist ivuxolimab. The DNA is as follows: TGTGCCAGCAGCCTTTCCCAGCAGTGGGCCACCGGGGAGCTGTTTTTT. Its translation reads: CASSLSQQWATGELFF.